This T cell receptor beta chain was sequenced for a study of T cells in women clearing cervical HPV infection. Turning to the study itself: Cases' blood sampling followed lesion detection by median about 150 days (90 to 200).

Sequenced by immunoSEQ multiplex PCR; TCRdb stores in-frame clones only, minus some. The sample's table shows 46,000 or so clones. All donors had a single incident cervical HPV16 infection, not prevalent. Remarks on this clone: From the germline J gene comes the end of the CDR3, since the read stops 3 residues before it.

Germline lookup yields CDR1 LNHDA and CDR2 SQIVND (reference sequence). The CDR3 is 15 residues long. V and J are TRBV19 and TRBJ2-2, with a weak D call TRBD1 (5 bases). The sample taken for sequencing was blood buffy coat. The clonotype originates from a woman between 18 and 70 years old with a cervical HPV16 infection that either progressed to CIN3+ or cleared (not recorded which). The CDR3 here is CASLPVGATNEKLFF. CDR3 bases read: TGTGCCAGCCTCCCGGTTGGGGCAACTAATGAAAAG. The full variable domain, with the rest looked up from reference TRBV19 and TRBJ2-2, is DGGITQSPKYLFRKEGQNVTLSCEQNLNHDAMYWYRQDPGQGLRLIYYSQIVNDFQKGDIAEGYSVSREKKESFPLTVTSAQKNPTAFYLCASLPVGATNEKLFFGEGSRLTVL.